This TCR beta chain was recorded in a study of blood T cell repertoires in COVID-19. This CDR3 region has 12 residues. Germline V gene sequence: CDR1 GTSNPN, CDR2 SVGIG (reference sequence). J lost 7 bases, V lost 2 bases, and 4 bases had no gene match. TCRdb's table, derived via immunoSEQ multiplex PCR, lists solely in-frame clones and lacks some. The table records a few hundred thousand clones, roughly four fifths of them present only once. V gene TRBV30 combines with J gene TRBJ2-7; 8 bases map to TRBD1. Sequenced: peripheral blood. The TCR sequence derives from a person aged 70 to 80 with COVID-19, enrolled during active disease. DNA of the CDR3: TGTGCCTGGAGTCCAAACAGGGGGGAGCAGTACTTC. Translated, it gives CAWSPNRGEQYF.